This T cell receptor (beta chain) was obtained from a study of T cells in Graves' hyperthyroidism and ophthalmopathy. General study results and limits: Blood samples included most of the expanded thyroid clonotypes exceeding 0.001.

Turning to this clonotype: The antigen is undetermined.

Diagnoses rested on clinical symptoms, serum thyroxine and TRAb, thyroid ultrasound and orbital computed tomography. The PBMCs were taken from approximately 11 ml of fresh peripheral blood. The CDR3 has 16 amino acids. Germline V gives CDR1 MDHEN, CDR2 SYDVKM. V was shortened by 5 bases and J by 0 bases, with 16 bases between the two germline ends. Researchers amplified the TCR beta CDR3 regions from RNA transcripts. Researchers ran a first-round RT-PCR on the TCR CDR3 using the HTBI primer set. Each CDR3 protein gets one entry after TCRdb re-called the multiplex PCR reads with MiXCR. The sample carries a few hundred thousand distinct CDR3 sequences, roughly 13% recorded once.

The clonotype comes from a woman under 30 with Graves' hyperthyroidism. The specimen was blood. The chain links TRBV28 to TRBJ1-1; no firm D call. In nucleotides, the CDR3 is TGTGCCAGCAGTCCTCCGCTCTGGTACATGAACACTGAAGCTTTCTTT. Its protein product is CASSPPLWYMNTEAFF.